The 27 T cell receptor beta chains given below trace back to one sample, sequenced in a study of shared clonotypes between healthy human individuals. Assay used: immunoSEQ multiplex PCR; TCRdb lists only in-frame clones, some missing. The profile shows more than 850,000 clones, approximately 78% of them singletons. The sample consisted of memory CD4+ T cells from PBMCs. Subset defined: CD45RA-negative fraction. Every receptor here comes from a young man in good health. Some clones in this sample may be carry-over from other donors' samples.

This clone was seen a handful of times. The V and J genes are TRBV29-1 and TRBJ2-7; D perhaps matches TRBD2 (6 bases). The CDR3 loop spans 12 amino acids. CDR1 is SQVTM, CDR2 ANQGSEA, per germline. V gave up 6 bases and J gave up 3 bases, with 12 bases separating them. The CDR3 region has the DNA TGCAGCGTCGGGAGCGAGCTCTACGAGCAGTACTTC. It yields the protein CSVGSELYEQYF.

The CDR3, as DNA: TGTGCCAGCAGCCAGAATTTCGGTAATACTGAAGCTTTCTTT. Translated, it gives CASSQNFGNTEAFF. The chain carries TRBV11-2 and TRBJ1-1, with unresolved D. The CDR3 has 14 amino acids. The V gene's germline CDR1 is SGHAT and CDR2 FQNNGV. Trimming shortened V by 5 bases and J by 5 bases, and 15 bases separated the two germline ends.

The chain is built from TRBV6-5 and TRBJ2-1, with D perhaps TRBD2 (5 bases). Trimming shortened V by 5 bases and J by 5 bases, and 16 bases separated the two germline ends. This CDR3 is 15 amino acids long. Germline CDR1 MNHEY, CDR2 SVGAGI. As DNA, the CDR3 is TGTGCCAGCAGTAGACTAAGGCGCCCGGACAATGAGCAGTTCTTC. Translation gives CASSRLRRPDNEQFF.

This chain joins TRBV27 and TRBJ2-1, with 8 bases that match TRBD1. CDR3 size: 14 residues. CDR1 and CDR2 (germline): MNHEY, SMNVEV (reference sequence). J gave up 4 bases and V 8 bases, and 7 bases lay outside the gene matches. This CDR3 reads CASAHRGRYNEQFF. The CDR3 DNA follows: TGTGCCAGCGCTCACAGGGGGAGATACAATGAGCAGTTCTTC.

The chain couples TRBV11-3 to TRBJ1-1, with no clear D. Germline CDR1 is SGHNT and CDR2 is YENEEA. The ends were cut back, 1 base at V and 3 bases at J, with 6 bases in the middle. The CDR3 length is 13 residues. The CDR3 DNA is TGTGCCAGCAGCTTAGGGTATGACACTGAAGCTTTCTTT. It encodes CASSLGYDTEAFF. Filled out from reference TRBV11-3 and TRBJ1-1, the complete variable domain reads EAGVVQSPRYKIIEKKQPVAFWCNPISGHNTLYWYLQNLGQGPELLIRYENEEAVDDSQLPKDRFSAERLKGVDSTLKIQPAELGDSAVYLCASSLGYDTEAFFGQGTRLTVV.

The CDR3 region is CASSAEPSGSLKTQYF. The CDR3 nucleotides are TGCGCCAGCAGCGCGGAACCGAGCGGGAGCTTGAAGACCCAGTACTTC. The chain employs TRBV5-1 and TRBJ2-5, with TRBD2 matching 8 bases. This CDR3 is 16 amino acids long. The V gene end was trimmed by 4 bases and the J gene end by 6 bases; junction bases not matched to a gene: 14. Germline-derived CDR1 and CDR2 are SGHRS and YFSETQ.

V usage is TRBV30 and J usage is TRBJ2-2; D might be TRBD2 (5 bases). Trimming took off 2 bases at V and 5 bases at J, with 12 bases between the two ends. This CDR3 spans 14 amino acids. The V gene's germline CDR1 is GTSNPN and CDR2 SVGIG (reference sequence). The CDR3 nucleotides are TGTGCCTGGAGTACGGGATTTAGGACCGGGGAGCTGTTTTTT. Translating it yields CAWSTGFRTGELFF. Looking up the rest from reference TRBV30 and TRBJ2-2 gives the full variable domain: SQTIHQWPATLVQPVGSPLSLECTVEGTSNPNLYWYRQAAGRGLQLLFYSVGIGQISSEVPQNLSASRPQDRQFILSSKKLLLSDSGFYLCAWSTGFRTGELFFGEGSRLTVL.

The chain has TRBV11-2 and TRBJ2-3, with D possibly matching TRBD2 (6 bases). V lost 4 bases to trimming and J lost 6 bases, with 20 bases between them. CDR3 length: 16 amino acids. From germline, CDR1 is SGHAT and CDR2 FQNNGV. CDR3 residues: CASSSRLALRADTQYF. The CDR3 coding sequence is TGTGCCAGCAGCTCTCGGCTAGCGTTGAGGGCGGATACGCAGTATTTT.

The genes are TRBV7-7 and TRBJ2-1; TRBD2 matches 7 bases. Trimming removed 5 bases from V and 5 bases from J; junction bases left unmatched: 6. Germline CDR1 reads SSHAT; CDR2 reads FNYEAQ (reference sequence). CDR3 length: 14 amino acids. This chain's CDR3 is CASSPIRGDNEQFF. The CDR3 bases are TGTGCCAGCAGCCCGATCCGGGGGGACAATGAGCAGTTCTTC.

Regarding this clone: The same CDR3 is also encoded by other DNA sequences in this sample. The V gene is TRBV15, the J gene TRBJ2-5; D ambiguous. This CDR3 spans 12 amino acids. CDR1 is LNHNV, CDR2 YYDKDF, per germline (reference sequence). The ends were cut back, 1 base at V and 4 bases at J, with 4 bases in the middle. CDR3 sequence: CATSRVRETQYF. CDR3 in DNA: TGTGCCACCAGCAGAGTCCGAGAGACCCAGTACTTC.

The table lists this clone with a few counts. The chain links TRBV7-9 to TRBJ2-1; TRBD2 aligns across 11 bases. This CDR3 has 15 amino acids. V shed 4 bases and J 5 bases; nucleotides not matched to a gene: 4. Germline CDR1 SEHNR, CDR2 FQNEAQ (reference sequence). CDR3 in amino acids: CASSSRLAGHNEQFF. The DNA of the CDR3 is TGTGCCAGCAGCTCAAGACTAGCGGGACACAATGAGCAGTTCTTC.

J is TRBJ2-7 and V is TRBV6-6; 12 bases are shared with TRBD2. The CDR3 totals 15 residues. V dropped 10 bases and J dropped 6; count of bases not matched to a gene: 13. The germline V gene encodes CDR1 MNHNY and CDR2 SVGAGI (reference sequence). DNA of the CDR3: TGTGCCACTACGATCCTAGCGGGAGGGCGAGGCGAGCAGTACTTC. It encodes CATTILAGGRGEQYF.

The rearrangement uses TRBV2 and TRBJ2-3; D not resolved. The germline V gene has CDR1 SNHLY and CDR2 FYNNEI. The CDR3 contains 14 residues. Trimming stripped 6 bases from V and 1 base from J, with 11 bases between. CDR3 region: CASRVNRGTDTQYF. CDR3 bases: TGTGCCAGCAGGGTCAACCGGGGCACAGATACGCAGTATTTT.

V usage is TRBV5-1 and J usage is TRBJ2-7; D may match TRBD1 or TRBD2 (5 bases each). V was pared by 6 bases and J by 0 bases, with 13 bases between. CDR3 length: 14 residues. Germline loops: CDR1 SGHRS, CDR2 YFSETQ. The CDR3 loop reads CASKRDQSSYEQYF. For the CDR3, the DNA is TGCGCCAGCAAACGGGACCAGAGCTCCTACGAGCAGTACTTC.

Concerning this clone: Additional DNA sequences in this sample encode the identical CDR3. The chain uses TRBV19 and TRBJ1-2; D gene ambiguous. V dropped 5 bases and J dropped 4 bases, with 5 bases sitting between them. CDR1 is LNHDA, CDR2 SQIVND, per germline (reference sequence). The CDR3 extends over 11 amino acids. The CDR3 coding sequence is TGTGCCAGTAGTTACGGCTATGGCTACACCTTC. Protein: CASSYGYGYTF.

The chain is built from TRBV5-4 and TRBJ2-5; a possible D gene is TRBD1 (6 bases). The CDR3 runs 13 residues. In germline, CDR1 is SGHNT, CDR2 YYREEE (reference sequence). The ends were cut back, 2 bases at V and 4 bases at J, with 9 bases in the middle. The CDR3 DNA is TGTGCCAGCAGCTTACAGGGCCTAGAGACCCAGTACTTC. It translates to CASSLQGLETQYF. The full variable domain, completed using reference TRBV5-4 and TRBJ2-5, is ETGVTQSPTHLIKTRGQQVTLRCSSQSGHNTVSWYQQALGQGPQFIFQYYREEENGRGNFPPRFSGLQFPNYSSELNVNALELDDSALYLCASSLQGLETQYFGPGTRLLVL.

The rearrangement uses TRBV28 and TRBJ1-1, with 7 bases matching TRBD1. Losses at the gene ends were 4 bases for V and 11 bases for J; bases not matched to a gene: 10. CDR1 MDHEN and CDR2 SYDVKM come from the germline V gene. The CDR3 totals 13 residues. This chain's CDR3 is CASSSPMDRSAFF. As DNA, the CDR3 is TGTGCCAGCAGTTCCCCGATGGACAGGAGTGCTTTCTTT.

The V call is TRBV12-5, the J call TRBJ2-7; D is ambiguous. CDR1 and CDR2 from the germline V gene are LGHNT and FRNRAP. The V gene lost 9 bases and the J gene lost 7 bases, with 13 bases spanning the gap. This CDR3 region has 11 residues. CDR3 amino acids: CASPDRREQYF. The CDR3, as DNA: TGTGCTAGCCCGGACCGGCGGGAGCAGTACTTC.

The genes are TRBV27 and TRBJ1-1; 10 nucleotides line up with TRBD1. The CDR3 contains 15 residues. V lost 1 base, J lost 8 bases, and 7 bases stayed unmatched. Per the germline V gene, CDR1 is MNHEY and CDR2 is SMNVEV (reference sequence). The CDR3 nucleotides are TGTGCCAGCAGTTTATACGCGACAGGGGGCTTGGAAGCTTTCTTT. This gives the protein CASSLYATGGLEAFF.

The CDR3 reads CASSRGGTGNYNEQFF. For the CDR3, the DNA is TGTGCCAGCAGTCGGGGAGGGACAGGGAACTACAATGAGCAGTTCTTC. The chain joins TRBV28 to TRBJ2-1, with TRBD1 identical over 9 bases. Trimming cost V 5 bases and J 3 bases; bases outside gene matches: 8. The germline V gene encodes CDR1 MDHEN and CDR2 SYDVKM. This CDR3 spans 16 amino acids.

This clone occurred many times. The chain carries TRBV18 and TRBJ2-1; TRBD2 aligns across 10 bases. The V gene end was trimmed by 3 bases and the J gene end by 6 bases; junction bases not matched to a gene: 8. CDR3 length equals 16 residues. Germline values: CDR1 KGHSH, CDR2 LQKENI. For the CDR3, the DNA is TGTGCCAGCTCACCTGATAGCGGGAGGATGGCCAATGAGCAGTTCTTC. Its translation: CASSPDSGRMANEQFF.

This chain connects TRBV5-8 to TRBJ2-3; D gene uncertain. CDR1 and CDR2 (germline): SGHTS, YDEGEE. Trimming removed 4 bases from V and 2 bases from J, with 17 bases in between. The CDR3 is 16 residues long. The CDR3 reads CASSTSQWSSTDTQYF. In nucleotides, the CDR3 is TGTGCCAGCAGCACCTCCCAGTGGTCCTCCACAGATACGCAGTATTTT.

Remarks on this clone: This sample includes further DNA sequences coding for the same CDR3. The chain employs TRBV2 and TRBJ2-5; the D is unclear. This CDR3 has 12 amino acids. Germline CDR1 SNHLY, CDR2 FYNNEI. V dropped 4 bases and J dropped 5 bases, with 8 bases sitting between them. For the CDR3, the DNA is TGTGCCAGCAGTGTAAGAACGGAGACCCAGTACTTC. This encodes CASSVRTETQYF.

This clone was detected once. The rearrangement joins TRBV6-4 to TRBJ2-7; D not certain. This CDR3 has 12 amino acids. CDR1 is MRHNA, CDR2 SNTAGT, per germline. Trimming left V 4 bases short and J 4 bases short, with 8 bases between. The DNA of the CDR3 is TGTGCCAGCAGTGTCGCTTCGTACGAGCAGTACTTC. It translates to CASSVASYEQYF.

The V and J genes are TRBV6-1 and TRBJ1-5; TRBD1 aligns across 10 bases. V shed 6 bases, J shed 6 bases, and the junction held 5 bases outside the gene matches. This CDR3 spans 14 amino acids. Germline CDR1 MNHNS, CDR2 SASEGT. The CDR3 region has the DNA TGTGCCAGCAGGAAGACAGGGGGCGGTCAGCCCCAGCATTTT. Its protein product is CASRKTGGGQPQHF.

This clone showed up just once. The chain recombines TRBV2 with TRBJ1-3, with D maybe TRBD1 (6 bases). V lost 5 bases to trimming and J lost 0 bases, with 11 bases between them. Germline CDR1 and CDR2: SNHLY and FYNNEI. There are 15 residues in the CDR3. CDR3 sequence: CASSTGQISGNTIYF. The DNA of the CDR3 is TGTGCCAGCAGTACCGGACAGATCTCTGGAAACACCATATATTTT.

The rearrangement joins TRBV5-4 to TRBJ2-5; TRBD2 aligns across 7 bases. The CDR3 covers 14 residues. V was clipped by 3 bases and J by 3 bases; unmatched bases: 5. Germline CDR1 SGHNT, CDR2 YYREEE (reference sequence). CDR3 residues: CASSWGGRKETQYF. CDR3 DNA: TGTGCCAGCAGCTGGGGAGGGCGGAAAGAGACCCAGTACTTC.